What follows describes a single T cell receptor beta chain. The data were taken from a study of blood T cell repertoires in COVID-19. In the source study's methods: Reference gene primer amplification in the assay estimated nucleated cell counts. Measured with immunoSEQ multiplex PCR; TCRdb has only the in-frame clones, and not every one. V and J calls and clone size follow that table, whereas D and trimming were derived from the DNA. This sample has some 78,000 clones; approximately 80% occur once, and the top ten carry 5.8%. The ends were cut back, 0 bases at V and 0 bases at J, with 11 bases in the middle. The germline CDR1 and CDR2 sequences are LGHNA and YNFKEQ. The CDR3 spans 16 residues.

Sequencing was done on a sample of peripheral blood. The rearrangement uses TRBV4-2 and TRBJ1-1; D is unclear. The TCR was taken from a man aged 55 to 69 with active or convalescent COVID-19. For the CDR3, the DNA is TGTGCCAGCAGCCAAGATCCGGTGAGGATGAACACTGAAGCTTTCTTT. Protein product: CASSQDPVRMNTEAFF.